This T cell receptor beta chain was identified during a study of early T cells in non-severe SARS-CoV-2 infection. At the level of the study: With bulk RNA from unsorted whole blood as input, sequencing yielded unpaired chains.

General study points: Lookups in VDJdb leaned toward anti-spike CD8 responses and missed private and CD4 specificities.

This clonotype was detected ten times or more. The antigen is unknown. Unique molecular identifiers tagged individual cDNA molecules. In TCRdb, the 5' RACE reads were re-called with MiXCR into one record per CDR3 protein. The sample records some 48,000 distinct CDR3 sequences, approximately 9.4% being singletons. The V gene lost 2 bases and the J gene lost 3 bases, with 10 bases spanning the gap. The germline V gene encodes CDR1 MNHNY and CDR2 SVGAGI (reference sequence). CDR3 length: 14 amino acids. The chain couples TRBV6-6 to TRBJ1-1; weak D call: TRBD1 (5 bases). The TCR was taken from an adult who was a healthcare worker with PCR-confirmed SARS-CoV-2 infection or an uninfected control (not recorded which). The sample consisted of whole blood. CDR3 in amino acids: CASSYRGAHTEAFF. CDR3 DNA: TGTGCCAGCAGTTACAGGGGCGCACACACTGAAGCTTTCTTT.